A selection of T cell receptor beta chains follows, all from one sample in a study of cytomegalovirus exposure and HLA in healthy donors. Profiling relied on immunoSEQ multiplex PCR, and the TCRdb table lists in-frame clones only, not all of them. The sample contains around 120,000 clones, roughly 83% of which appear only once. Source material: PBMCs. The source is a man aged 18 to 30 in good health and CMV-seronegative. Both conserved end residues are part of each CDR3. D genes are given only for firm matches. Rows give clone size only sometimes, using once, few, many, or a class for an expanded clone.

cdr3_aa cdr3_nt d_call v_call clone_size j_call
CASSLQPSLAGSTDTQYF TGTGCCAGCAGCCTCCAACCCTCTCTAGCGGGGAGCACAGATACGCAGTATTTT TRBD2 TRBV27 NA TRBJ2-3
CATSKTSGSDEQYF TGTGCCACCAGCAAAACTAGCGGGAGCGACGAGCAGTACTTC TRBD2 TRBV15 NA TRBJ2-7
CASSFLAATTYEQYF TGTGCCAGCAGCTTTCTAGCAGCCACGACCTACGAGCAGTACTTC NA TRBV7-2 NA TRBJ2-7
CATRTGRNSPLHF TGTGCCACAAGGACAGGGAGGAATTCACCCCTCCACTTT TRBD1 TRBV6-5 few TRBJ1-6
CAWAGVHQPQHF TGTGCCTGGGCAGGGGTCCATCAGCCCCAGCATTTT NA TRBV30 NA TRBJ1-5
CASSHPGAEAFF TGTGCCAGCAGCCACCCCGGGGCTGAAGCTTTCTTT NA TRBV7-3 NA TRBJ1-1
CASSEGRGNSPLHF TGTGCCAGCAGTGAGGGCCGGGGGAATTCACCCCTCCACTTT NA TRBV6-1 NA TRBJ1-6
CASNVYYSNQPQHF TGTGCCAGCAATGTCTACTATAGCAATCAGCCCCAGCATTTT NA TRBV28 NA TRBJ1-5
CASSSIGRPSYEQYF TGTGCCAGCAGTTCCATCGGGAGGCCCTCCTACGAGCAGTACTTC TRBD2 TRBV28 NA TRBJ2-7
CASSLGANTEAFF TGTGCCAGCAGCTTAGGGGCGAACACTGAAGCTTTCTTT NA TRBV11-2 NA TRBJ1-1
CASSRPGQEAFF TGCGCCAGCAGCCGACCGGGACAGGAAGCTTTCTTT TRBD1 TRBV4-1 NA TRBJ1-1
CASTHRLAGNEQFF TGTGCCAGTACCCACCGCCTAGCGGGGAATGAGCAGTTCTTC TRBD2 TRBV19 NA TRBJ2-1
CSVEGDYHSPAFSYEQYF TGCAGCGTGGAGGGGGACTACCACTCCCCGGCGTTCTCCTACGAGCAGTACTTC NA TRBV29-1 NA TRBJ2-7
CASSPNVMPSDSGNTIYF TGTGCCAGCAGCCCCAACGTGATGCCATCAGACTCTGGAAACACCATATATTTT NA TRBV7-9 NA TRBJ1-3
CASSEDSGTQYF TGTGCCAGCAGTGAGGACAGTGGGACCCAGTACTTC NA TRBV2 once TRBJ2-5
CASSPTGPGANVLTF TGCGCCAGCAGCCCCACAGGGCCCGGGGCCAACGTCCTGACTTTC NA TRBV4-3 NA TRBJ2-6
CASTGQGAREQFF TGTGCCAGCACGGGACAGGGGGCGCGTGAGCAGTTCTTC TRBD1 TRBV28 NA TRBJ2-1
CAWSVLRSATGELFF TGTGCCTGGAGTGTACTTCGGAGCGCCACCGGGGAGCTGTTTTTT NA TRBV30 NA TRBJ2-2
CASSHGTGGQPQHF TGTGCCAGCAGTCACGGGACAGGGGGTCAGCCCCAGCATTTT TRBD1 TRBV27 NA TRBJ1-5
CASSIGLADEQFF TGTGCCAGTAGTATCGGGCTAGCAGATGAGCAGTTCTTC NA TRBV19 NA TRBJ2-1
CASSIGREQYF TGTGCCAGTAGTATTGGGCGTGAGCAGTACTTC NA TRBV19 NA TRBJ2-7
CASSATSEGWDEQFF TGTGCCAGCAGCGCTACTAGCGAAGGTTGGGATGAGCAGTTCTTC TRBD2 TRBV9 once TRBJ2-1
CASSQEQGGETEAFF TGTGCCAGCAGCCAAGAACAGGGTGGCGAAACTGAAGCTTTCTTT NA TRBV4-2 NA TRBJ1-1
CASSTGTSGKSINEQFF TGTGCCAGCAGCACCGGGACTAGCGGGAAGTCTATAAATGAGCAGTTCTTC TRBD2 TRBV5-6 NA TRBJ2-1
CASSKGLAGGIVVNEQFF TGTGCCAGCAGCAAGGGACTAGCGGGAGGAATTGTCGTCAATGAGCAGTTCTTC TRBD2 TRBV11-2 NA TRBJ2-1
CASRSTAGSLLGYTF TGTGCCAGCAGATCAACCGCCGGGAGTCTACTTGGCTACACCTTC NA TRBV7-9 NA TRBJ1-2
CASSQDTGNYGYTF TGCGCCAGCAGCCAAGACACGGGGAACTATGGCTACACCTTC NA TRBV4-1 NA TRBJ1-2
CASSQESSGGFQFF TGCGCCAGCAGCCAAGAGTCTTCAGGGGGCTTCCAGTTCTTC TRBD1 TRBV4-3 many TRBJ2-1
CASSLGEAGLAQYF TGTGCCAGCAGCTTGGGAGAGGCAGGGTTGGCTCAGTACTTC NA TRBV5-6 NA TRBJ2-4
CASSIGGANTEAFF TGTGCCAGTAGCATTGGGGGCGCGAACACTGAAGCTTTCTTT NA TRBV19 NA TRBJ1-1
CASSYGQTNNYGYTF TGTGCCAGCAGTTACGGACAGACTAATAACTATGGCTACACCTTC NA TRBV6-5 NA TRBJ1-2
CASSGPGTSHLSTDTQYF TGTGCCAGCAGTGGCCCCGGGACTTCACACCTTAGCACAGATACGCAGTATTTT NA TRBV25-1 NA TRBJ2-3
CASSFVVRVNTEAFF TGTGCCAGCAGTTTTGTGGTACGAGTGAACACTGAAGCTTTCTTT NA TRBV28 few TRBJ1-1
CAWSSGGTSGYNEQFF TGTGCCTGGAGTAGCGGGGGGACTAGCGGTTACAATGAGCAGTTCTTC TRBD2 TRBV30 NA TRBJ2-1
CASSPLAGWKETQYF TGTGCCAGCAGCCCCCTGGCGGGATGGAAAGAGACCCAGTACTTC NA TRBV7-3 NA TRBJ2-5
CASSLAPGVETQYF TGTGCCAGCAGCTTAGCGCCCGGGGTAGAGACCCAGTACTTC NA TRBV11-1 NA TRBJ2-5
CASSVLAGVRETQYF TGTGCCAGCAGCGTACTAGCGGGAGTTCGAGAGACCCAGTACTTC TRBD2 TRBV9 NA TRBJ2-5
CASSPDLGSREYEQYF TGTGCCAGCAGCCCCGACCTGGGTTCGAGGGAATACGAGCAGTACTTC NA TRBV5-6 NA TRBJ2-7
CASSLTGASDTQYF TGTGCCAGCAGCTTGACGGGAGCGTCAGATACGCAGTATTTT NA TRBV7-3 NA TRBJ2-3
CASTPGLAQETQYF TGTGCCAGCACCCCGGGACTAGCCCAAGAGACCCAGTACTTC TRBD2 TRBV9 NA TRBJ2-5
CASSLVGQGAREQYF TGCGCCAGCAGCTTGGTGGGACAGGGGGCTCGCGAGCAGTACTTC TRBD1 TRBV5-1 NA TRBJ2-7
CASSVLGLAGADTQYF TGTGCCAGCAGCGTTTTAGGACTAGCGGGAGCAGATACGCAGTATTTT TRBD2 TRBV9 few TRBJ2-3
CASSLAAGGYEQYF TGTGCCAGCAGCTTAGCAGCGGGAGGCTACGAGCAGTACTTC TRBD2 TRBV11-3 NA TRBJ2-7
CATSRTYTSGQETQYF TGTGCCACCAGCAGGACATACACTAGCGGGCAAGAGACCCAGTACTTC TRBD2 TRBV15 NA TRBJ2-5
CASSERFQEVSEQFF TGTGCCAGCAGTGAAAGATTTCAGGAGGTTAGTGAGCAGTTCTTC NA TRBV2 NA TRBJ2-1
CASSWGGAYNSPLHF TGTGCCAGCAGCTGGGGCGGAGCCTATAATTCACCCCTCCACTTT NA TRBV5-4 few TRBJ1-6
CASSLAGRGPTNEKLFF TGTGCCAGCAGCTTAGCGGGCAGGGGGCCAACTAATGAAAAACTGTTTTTT TRBD1 TRBV7-8 NA TRBJ1-4
CASSLILARGAYGEQFF TGTGCCAGCTCACTAATCCTTGCCAGGGGGGCGTACGGGGAGCAGTTCTTC NA TRBV18 NA TRBJ2-1
CASRMSGSSSPDTQYF TGTGCCAGCAGGATGAGCGGGAGTTCTTCCCCAGATACGCAGTATTTT TRBD2 TRBV13 NA TRBJ2-3
CASSYGTVTDTQYF TGTGCCAGCAGTTACGGGACTGTCACAGATACGCAGTATTTT NA TRBV7-3 NA TRBJ2-3
CASSYQQGAIYNEQFF TGTGCCAGCAGTTACCAACAGGGGGCGATCTACAATGAGCAGTTCTTC TRBD1 TRBV6-5 NA TRBJ2-1
CASSETVQETQYF TGTGCCAGCTCGGAGACAGTCCAAGAGACCCAGTACTTC NA TRBV18 NA TRBJ2-5
CASSPQGLSGRSGSGANVLTF TGTGCCAGCTCACCACAGGGGCTCAGCGGGAGGTCCGGCTCTGGGGCCAACGTCCTGACTTTC TRBD2 TRBV18 once TRBJ2-6
CASSSTGPPGELFF TGTGCCAGCAGCTCCACGGGTCCCCCCGGGGAGCTGTTTTTT NA TRBV5-4 NA TRBJ2-2
CASSARTGGTIYF TGTGCCAGCAGTGCCCGGACAGGGGGCACCATATATTTT TRBD1 TRBV9 NA TRBJ1-3
CASSWGQGGEQYF TGTGCCAGCAGCTGGGGACAGGGTGGCGAGCAGTACTTC TRBD1 TRBV7-9 NA TRBJ2-7
CSVDQRAAEAFF TGCAGCGTTGATCAGAGGGCCGCTGAAGCTTTCTTT NA TRBV29-1 NA TRBJ1-1
CASIDPGQGMGGYTF TGTGCCAGCATTGACCCGGGACAGGGTATGGGCGGCTACACCTTC TRBD1 TRBV28 few TRBJ1-2